These T cell receptor beta chains were read from a single sample in a study of blood T cell repertoires in COVID-19. Sequenced by immunoSEQ multiplex PCR; TCRdb stores in-frame clones only, minus some. In the table there are about 67,000 clones, about 87% of which are singletons. The sample consisted of peripheral blood. These receptors originate from a man in his fifties or sixties with active COVID-19. Both conserved end residues are trimmed from each CDR3. A D gene is named only where the DNA matches it firmly.

J,D,V,CDR3
TRBJ1-6,TRBD1,TRBV2,ASRPGTGENSPLH
TRBJ2-2,.,TRBV10-1,ASTLRGRVNTGELF
TRBJ1-1,.,TRBV27,ATGEGGTEAF
TRBJ2-7,.,TRBV30,AWSVGQGDEQY
TRBJ2-7,.,TRBV21-1,ASSKRPQGEQY
TRBJ2-2,TRBD1,TRBV30,AWSRTGVSTGELF
TRBJ2-3,TRBD1,TRBV7-9,ASSPKDPGTDYTDTQY
TRBJ1-3,.,TRBV30,AWSGGGRNTIY
TRBJ1-2,TRBD1,TRBV24-1,ATSDSGTDLGYGYT
TRBJ1-2,.,TRBV9,ASSGRSGGGYGYT
TRBJ2-7,.,TRBV3-1/TRBV3-2,ASSQVLHEQY
TRBJ2-1,.,TRBV29-1,SAPPGSGSYNEQF
TRBJ2-6,.,TRBV28,ASYDRSSGANVLT
TRBJ1-2,TRBD1,TRBV29-1,SAGATGVYGYT
TRBJ2-7,.,TRBV7-2,ASSLPTYEQY
TRBJ2-1,.,TRBV6-2/TRBV6-3,ASSYGGGTGAYNEQF
TRBJ1-2,.,TRBV5-1,ASSLEGNNNYGYT
TRBJ1-2,.,TRBV19,ASQNAGTSNYGYT
TRBJ1-1,.,TRBV28,ASSVRRDFNTEAF
TRBJ2-1,TRBD1,TRBV18,ASSPLGGVYNEQF
TRBJ2-6,TRBD1,TRBV19,ASSDRGPSVLSGANVLT
TRBJ1-2,TRBD1,TRBV2,ASSRPGTASDRGYGYT
TRBJ2-2,TRBD1,TRBV11-2,ASSSPDRGQSNTGELF
TRBJ1-1,.,TRBV25-1,ASSESPSRGSTEAF
TRBJ2-2,.,TRBV7-3,ASSLWQTGELF
TRBJ2-3,TRBD1,TRBV2,ASTRQGSSTDTQY
TRBJ2-5,.,TRBV5-4,ASSLRRTQETQY